Listed below are T cell receptor beta chains from one sample, sequenced in a study of breast tumors, draining lymph nodes, adjacent tissues. TCRdb reprocessed the multiplex PCR reads via MiXCR and lists one record per CDR3 protein. The repertoire has under 250,000 distinct CDR3 sequences, roughly 32% of them found once; the top ten carry approximately 1.5%. Material: axillary lymph node tissue. All receptors come from a female donor with breast cancer. Some clones in this sample may be carry-over from other donors' samples. CDR3s include the opening cysteine and the closing phenylalanine or tryptophan. The order of the fields is CDR3 DNA, CDR3 protein, J gene, D gene, V gene, clone size. A D gene is named only where the DNA matches it firmly. Some rows have no size entry. The others give once, few or many, or a class for an expanded clone.

cdr3_nt: TGTGCCAGCAATAACAGGGGGCGGACAGATACGCAGTATTTT; cdr3_aa: CASNNRGRTDTQYF; j_call: TRBJ2-3; d_call: TRBD1; v_call: TRBV9; clone_size: many
cdr3_nt: TGTGCCAGCAGCTTTGCCGGGACAGCCTTTACTGAAGCTTTCTTT; cdr3_aa: CASSFAGTAFTEAFF; j_call: TRBJ1-1; d_call: TRBD1; v_call: TRBV5-5; clone_size: .
cdr3_nt: TGTGCCAGCAGCTTCCTTCTGGATGAGCAGTTCTTC; cdr3_aa: CASSFLLDEQFF; j_call: TRBJ2-1; d_call: .; v_call: TRBV7-6; clone_size: many
cdr3_nt: TGTGCCAGCCGACAGGGGTACACCGGGGAGCTGTTTTTT; cdr3_aa: CASRQGYTGELFF; j_call: TRBJ2-2; d_call: TRBD1; v_call: TRBV19; clone_size: many
cdr3_nt: TGTGCCAGCAGTGACCAGGGGTTAAGTTTCACCGGGGAGCTGTTTTTT; cdr3_aa: CASSDQGLSFTGELFF; j_call: TRBJ2-2; d_call: .; v_call: TRBV6-6; clone_size: many
cdr3_nt: TGTGCCAGCAGCTCCGGACTAGCGGCAGGGTCCGGGGAGCCGTTTTTT; cdr3_aa: CASSSGLAAGSGEPFF; j_call: TRBJ2-2; d_call: TRBD2; v_call: TRBV11-3; clone_size: .
cdr3_nt: TGTGCCAGCAGCCCCGGGACTAGCGGGGCCAACGTCCTGACTTTC; cdr3_aa: CASSPGTSGANVLTF; j_call: TRBJ2-6; d_call: TRBD2; v_call: TRBV7-2; clone_size: .
cdr3_nt: TGTGCCACACAATCGAGTAGTCGATTAACAGAGACCCAGTACTTC; cdr3_aa: CATQSSSRLTETQYF; j_call: TRBJ2-5; d_call: .; v_call: TRBV24-1; clone_size: many
cdr3_nt: TGTGCCAGCAGCTTAGTGGCAGGGGGTAATTCACCCCTCCACTTT; cdr3_aa: CASSLVAGGNSPLHF; j_call: TRBJ1-6; d_call: TRBD1; v_call: TRBV7-8; clone_size: once
cdr3_nt: TGTGCCAGCAGCTCTCCTAACACCGGGGAGCTGTTTTTT; cdr3_aa: CASSSPNTGELFF; j_call: TRBJ2-2; d_call: .; v_call: TRBV7-2; clone_size: many
cdr3_nt: TGCAGTGCTAGAGTGGAGGGATCAGGCACTGAAGCTTTCTTT; cdr3_aa: CSARVEGSGTEAFF; j_call: TRBJ1-1; d_call: .; v_call: TRBV20-1; clone_size: .
cdr3_nt: TGTGCCTGGAGGGCTAGCGGATACAATGAGCAGTTCTTC; cdr3_aa: CAWRASGYNEQFF; j_call: TRBJ2-1; d_call: TRBD2; v_call: TRBV30; clone_size: many
cdr3_nt: TGTGCCAGCAGTTCGTCGCAGACCCAGTACTTC; cdr3_aa: CASSSSQTQYF; j_call: TRBJ2-5; d_call: .; v_call: TRBV12-3/TRBV12-4; clone_size: many